Listed below are T cell receptor beta chains from one sample, sequenced in a study of blood T cells in healthy people across ages. One entry per CDR3 protein results from TCRdb running MiXCR on the 5' RACE reads. The sample records about 1.6 million distinct CDR3 sequences, around 36% being singletons. Sequencing was carried out using blood. These receptors originate from a woman under 40 in good health. The CDR3 runs from the conserved cysteine through the conserved F or W. Fields, in order: clone size, D gene, J gene, V gene, CDR3 DNA, CDR3 protein. D genes are given only for firm matches. Expanded clones are given a class, and other clones once, few, many or no size at all.

>-|-|TRBJ1-6|TRBV21-1
TGTGCCAGCAGCAAGCGGAGGCTCTCCTATAATTCACCCCTCCACTTT
CASSKRRLSYNSPLHF
>-|-|TRBJ2-5|TRBV5-1
TGCGCCAGCAGCTTGGAGCTGGGGGGCGCGGAGACCCAGTACTTC
CASSLELGGAETQYF
>many|TRBD2|TRBJ2-7|TRBV5-1
TGCGCCAGCAGCTTCGGACTAGCGGGCCCCCAGGGAACCTACGAGCAGTACTTC
CASSFGLAGPQGTYEQYF
>few|TRBD2|TRBJ2-3|TRBV20-1
TGCAGTGCTAGAGATTTCCAGCGGGAGGATACGCAGTATTTT
CSARDFQREDTQYF
>-|-|TRBJ1-6|TRBV7-2
TGTGCCAGCAGCTCCCACAGGGTCTCACCCCTCCACTTT
CASSSHRVSPLHF
>-|-|TRBJ1-2|TRBV15
TGTGCCACCAGCAGAGATGGGCGGCCCTATGGCTACACCTTC
CATSRDGRPYGYTF
>-|-|TRBJ1-2|TRBV20-1
TGCAGTGCTAGAGGATACACAGGTCAATCTTCTAACTATGGCTACACCTTC
CSARGYTGQSSNYGYTF
>few|-|TRBJ1-2|TRBV29-1
TGCAGCGCCGGACAGTTCGCGGGCGTTGGCTACACCTTC
CSAGQFAGVGYTF
>-|TRBD1|TRBJ1-2|TRBV18
TGTGCCAGCTCACCCTCCGGACAGGGGAACTATGGCTACACCTTC
CASSPSGQGNYGYTF
>-|-|TRBJ2-5|TRBV20-1
TGCAGTGCTAAAGGTAGTGACGAGACCCAGTACTTC
CSAKGSDETQYF
>few|TRBD2|TRBJ2-1|TRBV7-8
TGTGCCAGCAGCCACCGGACTAGCGGGGGGTTCAGCTCCTACAATGAGCAGTTCTTC
CASSHRTSGGFSSYNEQFF
>-|TRBD1|TRBJ1-4|TRBV10-3
TGTGCCATCAGTGAGTCAGGCAGGGGGAATGAAAAACTGTTTTTT
CAISESGRGNEKLFF
>few|TRBD2|TRBJ2-3|TRBV15
TGTGCCGCCAGCGGGAGTCGAGGCACAGATACGCAGTATTTT
CAASGSRGTDTQYF
>few|-|TRBJ2-2|TRBV7-2
TGTGCCAGCAGCCGCGCTGAGGCGAACACCAGGGAGCTGTTTTTT
CASSRAEANTRELFF
>many|TRBD1|TRBJ2-3|TRBV7-2
TGTGCCAGCAGCTTTCAGGGGGCGGGTACGCAGTATTTT
CASSFQGAGTQYF
>-|-|TRBJ2-1|TRBV6-6
TGTGCCAGCAGCTGGACCCATGAGCAGTTCTTC
CASSWTHEQFF
>-|-|TRBJ1-1|TRBV7-2
TGTGCCAGCAGCTTAGATGGGTCCCTTCGCACTGAAGCTTTCTTT
CASSLDGSLRTEAFF
>-|-|TRBJ2-5|TRBV5-6
TGTGCCAGCAGCCGACCTCTTGGAGAGACCCAGTACTTC
CASSRPLGETQYF
>-|TRBD2|TRBJ2-1|TRBV9
TGTGCCAGCAGCAACCGACTAGCCCCCAATGAGCAGTTCTTC
CASSNRLAPNEQFF
>few|-|TRBJ1-1|TRBV30
TGTGCCTGGAGCCTCGGGGCGGGAATGAACACTGAAGCTTTCTTT
CAWSLGAGMNTEAFF
>many|TRBD1|TRBJ2-1|TRBV4-1
TGCGCCAGCAGCATAGGGGACAGTGAGCAGTTCTTC
CASSIGDSEQFF
>-|TRBD2|TRBJ2-3|TRBV20-1
TGCAGTGTTTCTCGCCTAGCGGGGGCGCGTGGAAAGGGAGATACGCAGTATTTT
CSVSRLAGARGKGDTQYF
>few|-|TRBJ1-2|TRBV6-1
TGTGCCAGCATTAGGGGTAGCTATGGCTACACCTTC
CASIRGSYGYTF
>-|-|TRBJ1-2|TRBV7-9
TGTGCCAGCAGCATCCGGGACTCTGGCTACACCTTC
CASSIRDSGYTF
>-|-|TRBJ1-5|TRBV7-9
TGTGCCAGCGAGGCAGAGGCAAATCAGCCCCAGCATTTT
CASEAEANQPQHF
>-|TRBD1|TRBJ1-6|TRBV12-3/TRBV12-4
TGTGCCAGCAGTGGAGACAGGGGTTACAATTCACCCCTCCACTTT
CASSGDRGYNSPLHF
>-|-|TRBJ1-5|TRBV28
TGTGCCAGCAGTTTAAGGGGGATTAGCAATCAGCCCCAGCATTTT
CASSLRGISNQPQHF
>-|-|TRBJ2-1|TRBV28
TGTGCCAGCAGTTCCAAGAGACTAGAAGGGACGCAGTTCTTC
CASSSKRLEGTQFF
>few|TRBD2|TRBJ2-5|TRBV6-1
TGTGCCAGCAGTCGTCTAGCGGGGGGGCCGTCGGAGACCCAGTACTTC
CASSRLAGGPSETQYF
>-|-|TRBJ1-6|TRBV12-3/TRBV12-4
TGTGCCAGCAGCCGCGAGGTGATGAATTCACCCCTCCACTTT
CASSREVMNSPLHF
>few|-|TRBJ1-2|TRBV6-6
TGTGCCAGCAGTTACTGGAAGGATGGCTACACCTTC
CASSYWKDGYTF
>-|TRBD1|TRBJ1-2|TRBV5-5
TGTGCCAGCAGCTTGGACCCGGGACAGGGTCTTTATGGCTACACCTTC
CASSLDPGQGLYGYTF
>-|TRBD2|TRBJ2-1|TRBV7-2
TGTGCCAGCAGCTTAGTAGGGACTAGCGGGAGGGCCTCCGGCAATGAGCAGTTCTTC
CASSLVGTSGRASGNEQFF
>many|TRBD2|TRBJ2-7|TRBV4-1
TGCGCCAGCAGCCAAGTGGGACTATCGAGCTCCTACGAGCAGTACTTC
CASSQVGLSSSYEQYF
>-|TRBD2|TRBJ2-3|TRBV7-8
TGTGCCAGCAGCTTAGCGGGGCGGGGGTTCACAGATACGCAGTATTTT
CASSLAGRGFTDTQYF
>few|-|TRBJ1-2|TRBV6-1
TGTGCCAGCGGACCCCTGGGGGAAGCTGGCTACACCTTC
CASGPLGEAGYTF
>few|-|TRBJ2-5|TRBV28
TGTGCCAGCAGTTTAGGGTTAAGGGAACAGGGAGAGACCCAGTACTTC
CASSLGLREQGETQYF
>-|-|TRBJ2-7|TRBV7-8
TGTGCCAGCGCCGAGAGTCGGGCCTACGAGCAGTACTTC
CASAESRAYEQYF
>-|-|TRBJ2-5|TRBV3-1
TGTGCCAACAGCGTCACGAAACAGGATCCGAAAGAGACCCAGTACTTC
CANSVTKQDPKETQYF
>-|TRBD2|TRBJ2-4|TRBV27
TGTGCCAGCAGTTCAAACCCCCTAGCGGGAGGCCTGGGGTACAAAAACATTCAGTACTTC
CASSSNPLAGGLGYKNIQYF
>-|-|TRBJ1-2|TRBV6-6
TGTGCCAGCAGGTCATCCGGGGAGCTCAACTATGGCTACACCTTC
CASRSSGELNYGYTF
>-|-|TRBJ2-2|TRBV3-1
TGCGCCAGCAGCCAAGCAGGGGCCCTCACCGGGGAGCTGTTTTTT
CASSQAGALTGELFF
>few|-|TRBJ1-2|TRBV7-9
TGTGCCAGCAGCTTATGGCCCGACAGCTATGGCTACACCTTC
CASSLWPDSYGYTF
>-|-|TRBJ2-1|TRBV5-1
TGCGCCAGCAGCCTGTCGACTGCCTCCTACAATGAGCAGTTCTTC
CASSLSTASYNEQFF
>-|-|TRBJ2-4|TRBV28
TGTGCCAGCAGCCTACAGGGTCATAACATTCAGTACTTC
CASSLQGHNIQYF
>-|-|TRBJ2-3|TRBV10-1
TGCGCCAGCAGTGGAAGAGGACCCACAGATACGCAGTATTTT
CASSGRGPTDTQYF
>-|-|TRBJ1-2|TRBV2
TGTGCCAGCAGTGATCCGGCCAGGGACAACTATGGCTACACCTTC
CASSDPARDNYGYTF
>-|-|TRBJ1-2|TRBV5-6
TGTGCCAGCAGCTTCTACACGGAAGGCTACACCTTC
CASSFYTEGYTF
>-|TRBD1|TRBJ1-2|TRBV4-1
TGCGCCAGCAGCCGTTATCCAGGGGGGGGCTACACCTTC
CASSRYPGGGYTF